This entry describes one T cell receptor (beta chain). Its binding antigen is unknown. No much larger clone exists at a distance of one base, and base qualities are not known. The immunoSEQ Assay, a bias-controlled multiplex PCR, was used to amplify TCRbeta CDR3 regions from genomic DNA. Under the source paper's analysis protocol: The number of nucleated cells in each sample was estimated by amplification of reference gene primers within the assay. To quantify the absolute abundance of each unique TCRbeta CDR3 rearrangement, sequence reads were collapsed and filtered. Productive Simpson clonality was computed per sample as the square root of Simpson's diversity index over productive rearrangements. Not all clones reach the TCRdb copy of this immuneACCESS table, which keeps in-frame sequences only. Checked studies attribute under half of the gap to unresolved V genes and leave the rest unexplained. The V and J calls and clone size are taken from that table; D and trimming were inferred from the DNA. The sample table lists about 170,000 clones, around 80% of them with a count of one. The top ten constitute over 12% of the sample.

The data stem from a study of blood T cell repertoires in COVID-19 (dated by TCRdb to about 2020). In terms of the full investigation: The collaborator samples originated in the United States, Italy and Spain and spanned the acute and convalescent phases of COVID-19. The prospective study material was composed of cDNA or gDNA derived from T cells, B-cell-depleted T cells, or PBMCs. The dataset comprised deeply sampled blood TCRbeta repertoires from subjects exposed to, actively infected with, or recovered from COVID-19. The repertoires were released in a freely available public database intended as a resource for research on the immune response to SARS-CoV-2. Samples were obtained from the ongoing ImmuneRACE study (first 160 participants) and from 1,254 subjects provided by 6 global collaborators. The sample metadata nearly always contained a de-identified subject ID, COVID-19 status, age in years and sex. Where available, HLA class I and class II types were taken from metadata supplied by the sample provider and were not determined by assay-based typing. Findings and caveats that apply to the study as a whole: The quantity of clinical and demographic metadata differed by source and by participant and was supplied without curation.

Participants in the prospective study were aged roughly 18 to 100 years, lived in some 24 United States geographic areas, and enrolled through a virtual design. To assign participants to cohorts, the prospective study relied on clinical history that participants themselves reported in a screening survey and a study questionnaire. Recovered participants in ImmuneRACE Cohort 3 were defined as having two consecutive negative NP/OP PCR tests, clearance from a healthcare professional, or resolution of symptoms. In the prospective study, whole blood, serum and a nasopharyngeal or oropharyngeal swab were collected from each participant by mobile phlebotomists. Prospective study participants could optionally give additional blood draws and questionnaires over an approximately 2-month period. Before DNA extraction, blood samples from the prospective study were shipped at room temperature or frozen. CDR3 length: 13 amino acids, cysteine to phenylalanine. Only the CDR3 region is kept as DNA, spanning 39 bases read in frame from base 1. V and J lose 4 bases and 4 bases, and a span of 11 bases separates them. From a lookup of the germline V gene (reference sequence), CDR1 and CDR2 are WNHNN and SYGVQD.

This TCR derives from a man aged 45-65 years who had recovered from COVID-19. Source material: PBMCs or T cells enriched from blood (not recorded which). Recombination joined TRBV10-1 with TRBJ2-7; perhaps TRBD1 is the D gene, with 6 bases matching. CDR3 reads: CASSASGQYEQYF. The bases read TGCGCCAGCAGTGCCTCGGGACAATACGAGCAGTACTTC.